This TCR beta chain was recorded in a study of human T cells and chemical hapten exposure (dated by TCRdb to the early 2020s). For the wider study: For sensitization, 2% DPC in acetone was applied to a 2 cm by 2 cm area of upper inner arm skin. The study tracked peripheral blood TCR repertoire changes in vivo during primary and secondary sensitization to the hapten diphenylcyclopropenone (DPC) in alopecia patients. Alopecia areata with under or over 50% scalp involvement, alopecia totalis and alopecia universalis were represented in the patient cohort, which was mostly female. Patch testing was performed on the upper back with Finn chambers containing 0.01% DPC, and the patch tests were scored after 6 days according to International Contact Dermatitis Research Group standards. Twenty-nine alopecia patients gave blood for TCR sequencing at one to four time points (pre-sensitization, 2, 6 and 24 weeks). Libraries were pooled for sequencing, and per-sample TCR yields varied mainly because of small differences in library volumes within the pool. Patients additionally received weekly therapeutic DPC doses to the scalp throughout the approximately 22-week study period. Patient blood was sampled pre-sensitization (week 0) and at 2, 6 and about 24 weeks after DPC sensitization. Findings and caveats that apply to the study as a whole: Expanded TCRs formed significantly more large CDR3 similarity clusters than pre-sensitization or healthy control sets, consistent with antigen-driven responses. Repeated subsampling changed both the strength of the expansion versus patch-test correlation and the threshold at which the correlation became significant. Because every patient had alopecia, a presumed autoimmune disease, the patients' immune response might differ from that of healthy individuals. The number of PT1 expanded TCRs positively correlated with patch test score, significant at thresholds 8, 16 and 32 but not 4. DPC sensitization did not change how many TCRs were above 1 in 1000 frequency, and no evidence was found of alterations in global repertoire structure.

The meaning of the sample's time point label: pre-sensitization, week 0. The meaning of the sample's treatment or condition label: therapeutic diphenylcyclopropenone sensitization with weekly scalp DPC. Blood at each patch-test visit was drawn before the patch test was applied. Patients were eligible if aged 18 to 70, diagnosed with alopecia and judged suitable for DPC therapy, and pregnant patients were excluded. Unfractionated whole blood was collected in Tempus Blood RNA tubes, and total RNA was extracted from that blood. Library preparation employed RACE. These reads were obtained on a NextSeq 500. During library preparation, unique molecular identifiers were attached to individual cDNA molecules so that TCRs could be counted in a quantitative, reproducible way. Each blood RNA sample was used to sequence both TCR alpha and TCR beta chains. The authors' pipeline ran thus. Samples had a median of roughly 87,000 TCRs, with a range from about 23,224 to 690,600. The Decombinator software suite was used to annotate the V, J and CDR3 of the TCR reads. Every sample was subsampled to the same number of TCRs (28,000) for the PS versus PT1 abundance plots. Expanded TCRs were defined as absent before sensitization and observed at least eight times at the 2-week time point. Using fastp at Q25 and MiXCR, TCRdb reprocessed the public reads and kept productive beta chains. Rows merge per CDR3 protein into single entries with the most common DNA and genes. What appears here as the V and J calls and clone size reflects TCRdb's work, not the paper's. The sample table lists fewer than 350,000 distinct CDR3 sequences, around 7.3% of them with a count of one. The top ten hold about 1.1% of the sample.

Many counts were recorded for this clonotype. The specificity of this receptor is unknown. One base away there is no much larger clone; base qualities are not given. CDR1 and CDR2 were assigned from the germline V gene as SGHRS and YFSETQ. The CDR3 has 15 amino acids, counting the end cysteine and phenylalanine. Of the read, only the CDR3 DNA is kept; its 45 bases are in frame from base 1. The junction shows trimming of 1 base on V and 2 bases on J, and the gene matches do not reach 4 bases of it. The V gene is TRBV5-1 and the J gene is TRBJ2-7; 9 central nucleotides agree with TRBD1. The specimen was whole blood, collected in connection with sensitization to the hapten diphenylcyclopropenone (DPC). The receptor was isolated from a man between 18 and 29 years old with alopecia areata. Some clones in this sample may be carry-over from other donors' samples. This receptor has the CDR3 CASSLSGTGPYEQYF. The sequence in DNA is TGCGCCAGCAGCTTGTCCGGGACAGGGCCCTACGAGCAGTACTTC.